A selection of T cell receptor beta chains follows, all from one sample in a study of cytomegalovirus exposure and HLA in healthy donors. The table came from immunoSEQ multiplex PCR; TCRdb's copy has only in-frame clones and leaves some out. This sample has over 100,000 clones, with 72% found just once. The sequenced material came from PBMCs. The source is a man in his forties or fifties in good health and CMV-seropositive. CDR3s leave out the opening cysteine and the closing phenylalanine or tryptophan.

J	V	CDR3
NA	TRBV13	ASSFTGTGPYEQY
TRBJ2-1	TRBV4-1	ASSPGQGPYNEQF
TRBJ1-1	TRBV19	ASSLMGQNTEAF
TRBJ1-4	TRBV6-1	ASGGYSANEKLF
TRBJ2-7	TRBV4-1	ASSQFGTGVDEQY
TRBJ2-3	TRBV5-6	ASSLDSTGPQY
TRBJ1-1	TRBV5-6	ASSLGSEAF
TRBJ2-5	TRBV5-6	ASSPLRDGGLETQY
TRBJ2-1	TRBV7-9	ASSWGTGNNEQF
TRBJ2-3	TRBV4-2	ASQGASGSPDTQY
TRBJ1-1	TRBV5-1	ASSLQQGLNTEAF
TRBJ1-5	TRBV2	ASSFRQGGQPQH
TRBJ2-1	TRBV7-3	ASSPRIDTLPF
TRBJ2-5	TRBV5-1	ASSRSGTTGVGQETQY
TRBJ1-6	TRBV5-1	ASSSGQSSYNSPLH
TRBJ2-3	TRBV20-1	SAQRGDTQY
TRBJ2-2	TRBV7-9	ASSYTNTGELF
TRBJ2-1	TRBV14	ASSQDWGEDEQF
TRBJ1-5	TRBV15	ATSRGTAYSNQPQH
TRBJ1-2	TRBV7-9	ASSPRQGGYGYT
TRBJ1-5	TRBV6-5	ASSYQSGTNQPQH
TRBJ1-2	TRBV5-6	ASSGSRGDGYT
TRBJ1-2	TRBV5-6	ASSFQGPNYGYT
TRBJ1-1	TRBV14	ASSQDPAGGTEAF
TRBJ1-1	TRBV27	ASSRGGPSNTEAF
TRBJ1-1	TRBV7-8	ASSFQENTEAF
TRBJ1-4	TRBV6-5	ASSYDTLEKLF
TRBJ1-2	TRBV5-1	ASRSQGDYGYT
TRBJ1-4	TRBV6-5	ASSYDRGGEKLF
TRBJ1-1	TRBV11-3	ASSFSMNTEAF
TRBJ1-1	TRBV5-5	ASSFLGEEAF
TRBJ2-1	TRBV29-1	SVPSTRSSYNEQF
TRBJ1-1	TRBV7-8	ASSSLPGDRVTEAF
TRBJ2-5	TRBV19	ASSMDRGSRETQY
TRBJ2-7	TRBV6-6	ASSYSEAGGGRAQY
TRBJ1-2	TRBV19	ASSIAVEIPYGYT
TRBJ2-2	TRBV25-1	ASSEEASPPGELF
TRBJ2-7	TRBV5-1	ASSLEENYEQY
TRBJ2-3	TRBV7-2	ASSSAGGADTQY
TRBJ2-2	TRBV5-1	ASSLVGLAVPPNTGELF
TRBJ1-5	TRBV7-9	ASSLGGQALGAEPQH
TRBJ2-2	TRBV4-1	ASSLGTSGEANTGELF
TRBJ1-2	TRBV10-1	ASSVPETSLDYGYT
NA	TRBV6-1	ASTTSGGYEQY
TRBJ2-7	TRBV7-9	ASSLGIRGASYEQY
TRBJ1-1	TRBV4-1	ASSQDPAGNTEAF
TRBJ2-7	TRBV5-1	ASSLMTSSYEQY
TRBJ2-1	TRBV7-9	ASSFIPIPGLRAREQF
TRBJ2-1	TRBV5-1	ASRPGQGADEQF
TRBJ1-5	TRBV19	ASSPKDRERFQPQH
TRBJ1-5	TRBV10-3	ATRGTGQGNQPQH
TRBJ2-5	TRBV19	ASSIVGQETQY
TRBJ1-1	TRBV19	ASVPKSNTEAF
TRBJ2-3	TRBV27	ASSWAGIGTDTQY
TRBJ1-5	TRBV6-6	ASSGQNQPQH